The rows below give T cell receptor beta chains drawn from one sample of a study of blood T cell repertoires in COVID-19. TCRdb's table, derived via immunoSEQ multiplex PCR, lists solely in-frame clones and lacks some. The repertoire holds about 120,000 clones, with around 86% as singletons. The sequenced sample was peripheral blood. Receptors were obtained from a man between 65 and 79 years old with acute or convalescent COVID-19. Each CDR3 is given with its conserved first and last residue. A D gene is named only where the DNA matches it firmly. Not all rows give a size; the values are once, few, many and, for expanded clones, a class.

CDR3 length: 15
clone size: NA
D gene: TRBD2
V gene: TRBV10-3
J gene: TRBJ2-4
CDR3 DNA: TGTGCCATCAGCGGGACTAGCGGGGGGGAAAACATTCAGTACTTC
CDR3 protein: CAISGTSGGENIQYF

CDR3 length: 16
clone size: NA
D gene: TRBD1
V gene: TRBV18
J gene: TRBJ1-4
CDR3 DNA: TGTGCCAGCTCACCCCAGACCGGGACAGGGAAGGAAAAACTGTTTTTT
CDR3 protein: CASSPQTGTGKEKLFF

CDR3 length: 13
clone size: NA
D gene: NA
V gene: TRBV19
J gene: TRBJ1-1
CDR3 DNA: TGTGCCAGTAGTAATGGGCCGAACACTGAAGCTTTCTTT
CDR3 protein: CASSNGPNTEAFF

CDR3 length: 12
clone size: NA
D gene: TRBD1
V gene: TRBV28
J gene: TRBJ1-1
CDR3 DNA: TGTGCCACGCTGAGGGACAGGGGGAAAACTTTCTTT
CDR3 protein: CATLRDRGKTFF

CDR3 length: 14
clone size: NA
D gene: TRBD1
V gene: TRBV7-3
J gene: TRBJ2-7
CDR3 DNA: TGTGCCAGCAGCCAGACAGGGGTCCGGAACGAGCAGTACTTC
CDR3 protein: CASSQTGVRNEQYF

CDR3 length: 15
clone size: NA
D gene: TRBD1
V gene: TRBV10-2
J gene: TRBJ2-3
CDR3 DNA: TGCGCCAGCAAAGCAGACAGGGTGGCCACAGATACGCAGTATTTT
CDR3 protein: CASKADRVATDTQYF

CDR3 length: 15
clone size: NA
D gene: TRBD1
V gene: TRBV5-1
J gene: TRBJ2-1
CDR3 DNA: TGCGCCAGCAGAGTAGGGACAGCTTCCTACAATGAGCAGTTCTTC
CDR3 protein: CASRVGTASYNEQFF

CDR3 length: 16
clone size: NA
D gene: NA
V gene: TRBV7-6
J gene: TRBJ1-5
CDR3 DNA: TGTGCCAGCAGCTTAAATCCGGGGTTTAGCAATCAGCCCCAGCATTTT
CDR3 protein: CASSLNPGFSNQPQHF

CDR3 length: 15
clone size: NA
D gene: NA
V gene: TRBV4-1
J gene: TRBJ1-1
CDR3 DNA: TGCGCCAGCAGCCATCTGGGGGCTAAGAACACTGAAGCTTTCTTT
CDR3 protein: CASSHLGAKNTEAFF

CDR3 length: 15
clone size: once
D gene: TRBD2
V gene: TRBV12-5
J gene: TRBJ2-7
CDR3 DNA: TGTGCTAGTGGCGTTGGACTAGCGGGAGACTACGAGCAGTACTTC
CDR3 protein: CASGVGLAGDYEQYF

CDR3 length: 14
clone size: NA
D gene: NA
V gene: TRBV28
J gene: TRBJ1-3
CDR3 DNA: TGTGCCAGCAGGTCCACGAGCTCTGGAAACACCATATATTTT
CDR3 protein: CASRSTSSGNTIYF

CDR3 length: 14
clone size: NA
D gene: TRBD1
V gene: TRBV19
J gene: TRBJ1-6
CDR3 DNA: TGTGCCAGTAGTGTGGGGACAGGGGTTTCACCCCTCCACTTT
CDR3 protein: CASSVGTGVSPLHF

CDR3 length: 15
clone size: NA
D gene: NA
V gene: TRBV5-4
J gene: TRBJ2-3
CDR3 DNA: TGTGCCAGCAGGCGTGGAGGGGCTCGAACAGATACGCAGTATTTT
CDR3 protein: CASRRGGARTDTQYF

CDR3 length: 14
clone size: NA
D gene: NA
V gene: TRBV7-9
J gene: TRBJ1-2
CDR3 DNA: TGTGCCAGCAGCTTAGGCCAAACAGGGCGCGGCTACACCTTC
CDR3 protein: CASSLGQTGRGYTF

CDR3 length: 14
clone size: few
D gene: NA
V gene: TRBV24-1
J gene: TRBJ2-1
CDR3 DNA: TGTGCCACCAGCACCCGGGTATTAGGCAATGAGCAGTTCTTC
CDR3 protein: CATSTRVLGNEQFF

CDR3 length: 15
clone size: NA
D gene: TRBD1
V gene: TRBV7-9
J gene: TRBJ2-1
CDR3 DNA: TGTGCCAGCAGTCGAAACGGACAGGGAAGGAGGGAGCAGTTCTTC
CDR3 protein: CASSRNGQGRREQFF

CDR3 length: 12
clone size: NA
D gene: TRBD1
V gene: TRBV5-1
J gene: TRBJ1-2
CDR3 DNA: TGCGCCAGCAGCTGGGACAGGCGTGGCTACACCTTC
CDR3 protein: CASSWDRRGYTF

CDR3 length: 14
clone size: once
D gene: NA
V gene: TRBV5-1
J gene: TRBJ1-2
CDR3 DNA: TGCGCCAGCAGCTTGGAAGGGGGTCGTGGTGGCTACACCTTC
CDR3 protein: CASSLEGGRGGYTF

CDR3 length: 14
clone size: NA
D gene: TRBD1
V gene: TRBV6-5
J gene: TRBJ1-2
CDR3 DNA: TGTGCCAGCAGGGACAGGGGGCTTGGCTATGGCTACACCTTC
CDR3 protein: CASRDRGLGYGYTF

CDR3 length: 12
clone size: NA
D gene: NA
V gene: TRBV5-1
J gene: TRBJ2-7
CDR3 DNA: TGCGCCAGCAGCTTGTCCAGCTACGAGCAGTACTTC
CDR3 protein: CASSLSSYEQYF

CDR3 length: 16
clone size: NA
D gene: TRBD1
V gene: TRBV5-1
J gene: TRBJ2-5
CDR3 DNA: TGCGCCAGCAGCGAACCGGGACAGGGGGCGGGAGAGACCCAGTACTTC
CDR3 protein: CASSEPGQGAGETQYF

CDR3 length: 14
clone size: NA
D gene: NA
V gene: TRBV5-6
J gene: TRBJ1-5
CDR3 DNA: TGTGCCAGCAGCTCCCGACGGGAGGTCGGCCCCCAGCATTTT
CDR3 protein: CASSSRREVGPQHF

CDR3 length: 13
clone size: NA
D gene: NA
V gene: TRBV29-1
J gene: TRBJ1-6
CDR3 DNA: TGCAGCGTTAAGGCAGGGCCTAATTCACCCCTCCACTTT
CDR3 protein: CSVKAGPNSPLHF

CDR3 length: 16
clone size: NA
D gene: NA
V gene: TRBV21-1
J gene: TRBJ1-2
CDR3 DNA: TGTGCCAGCAGCGAAGGGCGGAGGGAGAAGTGCTATGGCTACACCTTC
CDR3 protein: CASSEGRREKCYGYTF

CDR3 length: 15
clone size: NA
D gene: NA
V gene: TRBV12-5
J gene: TRBJ1-2
CDR3 DNA: TGTGCTAGTGGTTTCCAGGGGAATAGGGACTATGGCTACACCTTC
CDR3 protein: CASGFQGNRDYGYTF

CDR3 length: 16
clone size: NA
D gene: TRBD1
V gene: TRBV6-4
J gene: TRBJ1-1
CDR3 DNA: TGTGCCAGCAGGGGACAGAAACAAAATCTGAACACTGAAGCTTTCTTT
CDR3 protein: CASRGQKQNLNTEAFF

CDR3 length: 15
clone size: NA
D gene: TRBD1
V gene: TRBV2
J gene: TRBJ1-1
CDR3 DNA: TGTGCCAGCAGCTTTATGACAGGGGCGTTTGCCGAAGCTTTCTTT
CDR3 protein: CASSFMTGAFAEAFF

CDR3 length: 14
clone size: NA
D gene: NA
V gene: TRBV21-1
J gene: TRBJ1-3
CDR3 DNA: TGTGCCAGCAGCAAACGAGGGACTGGAAACACCATATATTTT
CDR3 protein: CASSKRGTGNTIYF

CDR3 length: 16
clone size: once
D gene: NA
V gene: TRBV11-1
J gene: TRBJ2-3
CDR3 DNA: TGTGCCAGCAGCTTATCGTACACAGGGAGAACAGATACGCAGTATTTT
CDR3 protein: CASSLSYTGRTDTQYF

CDR3 length: 14
clone size: NA
D gene: TRBD2
V gene: TRBV30
J gene: TRBJ2-3
CDR3 DNA: TGTGCCTGGAAGGTTGGGGGGGGAGGAGATACGCAGTATTTT
CDR3 protein: CAWKVGGGGDTQYF

CDR3 length: 15
clone size: NA
D gene: NA
V gene: TRBV9
J gene: TRBJ2-1
CDR3 DNA: TGTGCCAGCAGCCCCGGGACTGTCTTTTTCAATGAGCAGTTCTTC
CDR3 protein: CASSPGTVFFNEQFF

CDR3 length: 14
clone size: NA
D gene: NA
V gene: TRBV11-1
J gene: TRBJ2-2
CDR3 DNA: TGTGCCAGCAGCCGGATTCAGGGAACCGGGGAGCTGTTTTTT
CDR3 protein: CASSRIQGTGELFF

CDR3 length: 12
clone size: NA
D gene: NA
V gene: TRBV12-3/TRBV12-4
J gene: TRBJ1-6
CDR3 DNA: TGTGCCAGCAGTCGGAGTAATTCACCCCTCCACTTT
CDR3 protein: CASSRSNSPLHF

CDR3 length: 18
clone size: NA
D gene: TRBD2
V gene: TRBV5-1
J gene: TRBJ2-7
CDR3 DNA: TGCGCCAGCAGCTCGGACATCTCAAGTAGCGGGAACTTCTACGAGCAGTACTTC
CDR3 protein: CASSSDISSSGNFYEQYF

CDR3 length: 14
clone size: NA
D gene: TRBD1
V gene: TRBV6-6
J gene: TRBJ1-5
CDR3 DNA: TGTGCCAGCGAACAGGGGTATAGCAATCAGCCCCAGCATTTT
CDR3 protein: CASEQGYSNQPQHF

CDR3 length: 18
clone size: once
D gene: TRBD2
V gene: TRBV4-2
J gene: TRBJ2-2
CDR3 DNA: TGTGCCAGCAGCCAATTTTTCTCGAGCGGGGGTGATACCGGGGAGCTGTTTTTT
CDR3 protein: CASSQFFSSGGDTGELFF

CDR3 length: 16
clone size: NA
D gene: TRBD1
V gene: TRBV11-1
J gene: TRBJ2-4
CDR3 DNA: TGTGCCAGCAGCCAAGGACAGGCCTTAGCCAAAAACATTCAGTACTTC
CDR3 protein: CASSQGQALAKNIQYF

CDR3 length: 15
clone size: NA
D gene: TRBD1
V gene: TRBV9
J gene: TRBJ1-6
CDR3 DNA: TGTGCCAGCAGCGCCGGGACAGGGTTGTATTCACCCCTCCACTTT
CDR3 protein: CASSAGTGLYSPLHF

CDR3 length: 13
clone size: few
D gene: NA
V gene: TRBV5-1
J gene: TRBJ2-3
CDR3 DNA: TGCGCCAGCAGCTTGTCAAATACAGATACGCAGTATTTT
CDR3 protein: CASSLSNTDTQYF

CDR3 length: 14
clone size: NA
D gene: NA
V gene: TRBV5-1
J gene: TRBJ2-1
CDR3 DNA: TGCGCCAGCAGCTTGGAATCCGGGAACAATGAGCAGTTCTTC
CDR3 protein: CASSLESGNNEQFF

CDR3 length: 13
clone size: NA
D gene: NA
V gene: TRBV6-1
J gene: TRBJ1-2
CDR3 DNA: TGTGCCAGCAGTGAATTTGAGAACTATGGCTACACCTTC
CDR3 protein: CASSEFENYGYTF

CDR3 length: 12
clone size: NA
D gene: NA
V gene: TRBV28
J gene: TRBJ2-3
CDR3 DNA: TGTGCCAGCAGTCGACAGCCAGATACGCAGTATTTT
CDR3 protein: CASSRQPDTQYF

CDR3 length: 15
clone size: NA
D gene: TRBD1
V gene: TRBV15
J gene: TRBJ2-3
CDR3 DNA: TGTGCCACCAGCAGGACAGGGTCCGATGCAGATACGCAGTATTTT
CDR3 protein: CATSRTGSDADTQYF

CDR3 length: 14
clone size: NA
D gene: NA
V gene: TRBV5-1
J gene: TRBJ2-7
CDR3 DNA: TGCGCCAGCAGCTTGGACCAACCGCGCTACGAGCAGTACTTC
CDR3 protein: CASSLDQPRYEQYF

CDR3 length: 15
clone size: few
D gene: NA
V gene: TRBV9
J gene: TRBJ2-1
CDR3 DNA: TGTGCCAGCAGCGTAACGGGAGTCTCCTACAATGAGCAGTTCTTC
CDR3 protein: CASSVTGVSYNEQFF

CDR3 length: 14
clone size: NA
D gene: NA
V gene: TRBV28
J gene: TRBJ2-2
CDR3 DNA: TGTGCCAGCAGGAGACAGGTGAACACCGGGGTGCTGTTTTTT
CDR3 protein: CASRRQVNTGVLFF

CDR3 length: 17
clone size: NA
D gene: TRBD2
V gene: TRBV6-1
J gene: TRBJ2-1
CDR3 DNA: TGTGCCAGCAGTGAAGCGGCCGGGACTAGCGGTTACAATGAGCAGTTCTTC
CDR3 protein: CASSEAAGTSGYNEQFF

CDR3 length: 14
clone size: NA
D gene: NA
V gene: TRBV29-1
J gene: TRBJ2-2
CDR3 DNA: TGCAGCGCCAACAGCCCCCGAGGGACCGGGGAGCTGTTTTTT
CDR3 protein: CSANSPRGTGELFF

CDR3 length: 14
clone size: NA
D gene: NA
V gene: TRBV24-1
J gene: TRBJ2-2
CDR3 DNA: TGTGCCACCAGTGATGCAGGGAGGACCGGGGAGCTGTTTTTT
CDR3 protein: CATSDAGRTGELFF

CDR3 length: 14
clone size: few
D gene: NA
V gene: TRBV6-5
J gene: TRBJ1-5
CDR3 DNA: TGTGCCAGCAGGGGAGAACTTAGCAATCAGCCCCAGCATTTT
CDR3 protein: CASRGELSNQPQHF

CDR3 length: 16
clone size: NA
D gene: NA
V gene: TRBV9
J gene: TRBJ2-1
CDR3 DNA: TGTGCCAGCAGCGTAGAGGGAAGGGGCTCCTACAATGAGCAGTTCTTC
CDR3 protein: CASSVEGRGSYNEQFF

CDR3 length: 14
clone size: few
D gene: NA
V gene: TRBV6-5
J gene: TRBJ2-3
CDR3 DNA: TGTGCCAGCAACTTGGGGGGGCCTACAGATACGCAGTATTTT
CDR3 protein: CASNLGGPTDTQYF

CDR3 length: 14
clone size: once
D gene: NA
V gene: TRBV9
J gene: TRBJ2-7
CDR3 DNA: TGTGCCAGCAGTGTGGAGGCTCAAAACTACGAGCAGTACTTC
CDR3 protein: CASSVEAQNYEQYF

CDR3 length: 14
clone size: once
D gene: NA
V gene: TRBV2
J gene: TRBJ2-7
CDR3 DNA: TGTGCCAGCAGTGGGGTCCCGACAGGGAGGGAGCAGTACTTC
CDR3 protein: CASSGVPTGREQYF

CDR3 length: 12
clone size: NA
D gene: NA
V gene: TRBV11-2
J gene: TRBJ1-1
CDR3 DNA: TGTGCCAGCAGCTTATTGGCCGCGGGGGCTTTCTTT
CDR3 protein: CASSLLAAGAFF

CDR3 length: 17
clone size: once
D gene: TRBD2
V gene: TRBV5-1
J gene: TRBJ2-3
CDR3 DNA: TGCGCCAGCAGCTTGGCGACTAGCGGGAGGTCGGCAGATACGCAGTATTTT
CDR3 protein: CASSLATSGRSADTQYF

CDR3 length: 13
clone size: NA
D gene: TRBD1
V gene: TRBV3-1/TRBV3-2
J gene: TRBJ2-3
CDR3 DNA: TGTGCCAGCACGGGACAGGACACAGATACGCAGTATTTT
CDR3 protein: CASTGQDTDTQYF